This T cell receptor (beta chain) was observed in a study of blood T cell repertoires in COVID-19. Study at large: The analysed material was cDNA or gDNA that came from T cells, B-cell-depleted T cells, or PBMCs.

Per germline, CDR1 MDHEN and CDR2 SYDVKM. This CDR3 comprises 17 residues. Unmatched junction bases numbered 7, after V lost 1 base and J lost 0 bases. Seattle researchers signed up patients amid active infection and tracked them longitudinally. Original processing notes: By means of reference gene primer amplification, nucleated cell counts were estimated. Produced via immunoSEQ multiplex PCR; TCRdb's table is partial and in-frame only. D and trimming come from the DNA, and the V and J calls and clone size come from that table. The table includes some 180,000 clones, just under 85% detected once. This sequence joins TRBV28 and TRBJ2-7; the match to TRBD1 covers 9 bases. The sequence was collected from a woman aged 80 or over with COVID-19, enrolled during active disease. Sequenced sample: peripheral blood. DNA for the CDR3: TGTGCCAGCAGTTTATTTCGGACAGGGGCTAGCTCCTACGAGCAGTACTTC. The encoded protein is CASSLFRTGASSYEQYF.